This T cell receptor beta chain was observed in a study of T cells expressing NK-cell markers (TCRdb year 2020). About the full investigation: Three sorted T-cell subsets (CD3+CD56+NKG2C+, CD3+CD56+NKG2C- and CD3+CD56-NKG2C+) from fewer than 10 donors had their TCR beta-chain repertoires profiled. Sequencing of the libraries produced 2 x 150 bp reads on Illumina HiSeq 2000/2500, MiSeq or NextSeq. Randomly selected healthy volunteers, three men and five women, were used as the eight sequenced donors. Of the eight sequenced donors, seven were found to be HCMV-seropositive and one was found to be HCMV-seronegative.

HCMV serostatus was determined by detecting HCMV-specific IgG in serum with a commercial ELISA kit. Ficoll density gradient centrifugation was used to isolate peripheral blood mononuclear cells from blood. Study-level results and caveats: In roughly 6 donors, the dominant CD3+CD56+NKG2C+ clonotypes ranked among the top 10 CD8+ clonotypes, making up about 1.0-8% of CD8+ T cells. Those dominant clonotypes were again the most abundant among CD3+CD56-NKG2C+ cells in a handful of donors, at roughly 28.3-65%. Whether the expanded NKG2C-expressing T cell clones were specific for HCMV antigens was left unclear.

From its cysteine to its phenylalanine, the CDR3 spans 18 amino acids. No DNA appears here. CDR1 and CDR2, looked up from the germline V gene, are MNHNS and SASEGT. Instrument used: Illumina HiSeq 2000. TCR beta cDNA libraries were prepared using 5'RACE template switching, which introduced a universal primer site and unique molecular identifiers. cDNA synthesis was primed from the TCR beta constant segment, followed by two successive PCR amplification steps. The original pipeline was this. Reads were demultiplexed and grouped by UMI with MIGEC, and clonotypes were assembled and quantified with MiTCR. To exclude erroneous sequences, any TCR cDNA sequence not supported by at least two reads was discarded. The tcR package was used for downstream repertoire analysis, and clonotypes were matched between fractions using CDR3 nucleotide sequence together with V segment. VDJmatch was used to annotate antigen specificity against VDJdb, with one amino acid substitution in CDR3 permitted. TCRdb reprocessed the reads; each CDR3 protein sequence makes one entry, and DNA is unavailable. TCRdb's processing, not the study's, gives the V and J calls here. This sample's table contains 500,000 or so distinct CDR3 sequences. The top ten clonotypes cover roughly 3.5% of the sample.

In regard to this clonotype: The clone's antigen remains unknown.

The sample comprised blood T cells: a sorted CD56 or NKG2C T cell subset, CD4+ or CD8+ T cells, or bulk PBMC T cells (not recorded which). The receptor was isolated from a man aged 18-30 years in good health. Donor details come from another sample of the same person, matched by shared clones. The sequence is built from TRBV6-1 and TRBJ2-1; TCRdb designates TRBD2, a call that cannot be tested without DNA. CDR3 region: CASSRPLAGGSLYNEQFF.